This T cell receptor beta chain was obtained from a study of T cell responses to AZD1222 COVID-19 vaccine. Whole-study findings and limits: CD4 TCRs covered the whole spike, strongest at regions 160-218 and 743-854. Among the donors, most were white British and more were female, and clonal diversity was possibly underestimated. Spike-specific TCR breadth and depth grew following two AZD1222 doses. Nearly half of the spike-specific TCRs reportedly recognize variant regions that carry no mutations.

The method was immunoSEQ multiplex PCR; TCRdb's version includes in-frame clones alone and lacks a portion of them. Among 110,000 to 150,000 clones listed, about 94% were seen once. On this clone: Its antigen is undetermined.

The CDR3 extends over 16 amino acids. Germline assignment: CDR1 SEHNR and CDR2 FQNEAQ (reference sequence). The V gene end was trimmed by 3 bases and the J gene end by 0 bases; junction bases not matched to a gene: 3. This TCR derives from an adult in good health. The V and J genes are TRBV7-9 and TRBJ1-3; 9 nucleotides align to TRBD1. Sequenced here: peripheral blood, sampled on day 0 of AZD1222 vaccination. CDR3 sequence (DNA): TGTGCCAGCAGCTTGGGACAGGGCAGCTCTGGAAACACCATATATTTT. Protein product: CASSLGQGSSGNTIYF.